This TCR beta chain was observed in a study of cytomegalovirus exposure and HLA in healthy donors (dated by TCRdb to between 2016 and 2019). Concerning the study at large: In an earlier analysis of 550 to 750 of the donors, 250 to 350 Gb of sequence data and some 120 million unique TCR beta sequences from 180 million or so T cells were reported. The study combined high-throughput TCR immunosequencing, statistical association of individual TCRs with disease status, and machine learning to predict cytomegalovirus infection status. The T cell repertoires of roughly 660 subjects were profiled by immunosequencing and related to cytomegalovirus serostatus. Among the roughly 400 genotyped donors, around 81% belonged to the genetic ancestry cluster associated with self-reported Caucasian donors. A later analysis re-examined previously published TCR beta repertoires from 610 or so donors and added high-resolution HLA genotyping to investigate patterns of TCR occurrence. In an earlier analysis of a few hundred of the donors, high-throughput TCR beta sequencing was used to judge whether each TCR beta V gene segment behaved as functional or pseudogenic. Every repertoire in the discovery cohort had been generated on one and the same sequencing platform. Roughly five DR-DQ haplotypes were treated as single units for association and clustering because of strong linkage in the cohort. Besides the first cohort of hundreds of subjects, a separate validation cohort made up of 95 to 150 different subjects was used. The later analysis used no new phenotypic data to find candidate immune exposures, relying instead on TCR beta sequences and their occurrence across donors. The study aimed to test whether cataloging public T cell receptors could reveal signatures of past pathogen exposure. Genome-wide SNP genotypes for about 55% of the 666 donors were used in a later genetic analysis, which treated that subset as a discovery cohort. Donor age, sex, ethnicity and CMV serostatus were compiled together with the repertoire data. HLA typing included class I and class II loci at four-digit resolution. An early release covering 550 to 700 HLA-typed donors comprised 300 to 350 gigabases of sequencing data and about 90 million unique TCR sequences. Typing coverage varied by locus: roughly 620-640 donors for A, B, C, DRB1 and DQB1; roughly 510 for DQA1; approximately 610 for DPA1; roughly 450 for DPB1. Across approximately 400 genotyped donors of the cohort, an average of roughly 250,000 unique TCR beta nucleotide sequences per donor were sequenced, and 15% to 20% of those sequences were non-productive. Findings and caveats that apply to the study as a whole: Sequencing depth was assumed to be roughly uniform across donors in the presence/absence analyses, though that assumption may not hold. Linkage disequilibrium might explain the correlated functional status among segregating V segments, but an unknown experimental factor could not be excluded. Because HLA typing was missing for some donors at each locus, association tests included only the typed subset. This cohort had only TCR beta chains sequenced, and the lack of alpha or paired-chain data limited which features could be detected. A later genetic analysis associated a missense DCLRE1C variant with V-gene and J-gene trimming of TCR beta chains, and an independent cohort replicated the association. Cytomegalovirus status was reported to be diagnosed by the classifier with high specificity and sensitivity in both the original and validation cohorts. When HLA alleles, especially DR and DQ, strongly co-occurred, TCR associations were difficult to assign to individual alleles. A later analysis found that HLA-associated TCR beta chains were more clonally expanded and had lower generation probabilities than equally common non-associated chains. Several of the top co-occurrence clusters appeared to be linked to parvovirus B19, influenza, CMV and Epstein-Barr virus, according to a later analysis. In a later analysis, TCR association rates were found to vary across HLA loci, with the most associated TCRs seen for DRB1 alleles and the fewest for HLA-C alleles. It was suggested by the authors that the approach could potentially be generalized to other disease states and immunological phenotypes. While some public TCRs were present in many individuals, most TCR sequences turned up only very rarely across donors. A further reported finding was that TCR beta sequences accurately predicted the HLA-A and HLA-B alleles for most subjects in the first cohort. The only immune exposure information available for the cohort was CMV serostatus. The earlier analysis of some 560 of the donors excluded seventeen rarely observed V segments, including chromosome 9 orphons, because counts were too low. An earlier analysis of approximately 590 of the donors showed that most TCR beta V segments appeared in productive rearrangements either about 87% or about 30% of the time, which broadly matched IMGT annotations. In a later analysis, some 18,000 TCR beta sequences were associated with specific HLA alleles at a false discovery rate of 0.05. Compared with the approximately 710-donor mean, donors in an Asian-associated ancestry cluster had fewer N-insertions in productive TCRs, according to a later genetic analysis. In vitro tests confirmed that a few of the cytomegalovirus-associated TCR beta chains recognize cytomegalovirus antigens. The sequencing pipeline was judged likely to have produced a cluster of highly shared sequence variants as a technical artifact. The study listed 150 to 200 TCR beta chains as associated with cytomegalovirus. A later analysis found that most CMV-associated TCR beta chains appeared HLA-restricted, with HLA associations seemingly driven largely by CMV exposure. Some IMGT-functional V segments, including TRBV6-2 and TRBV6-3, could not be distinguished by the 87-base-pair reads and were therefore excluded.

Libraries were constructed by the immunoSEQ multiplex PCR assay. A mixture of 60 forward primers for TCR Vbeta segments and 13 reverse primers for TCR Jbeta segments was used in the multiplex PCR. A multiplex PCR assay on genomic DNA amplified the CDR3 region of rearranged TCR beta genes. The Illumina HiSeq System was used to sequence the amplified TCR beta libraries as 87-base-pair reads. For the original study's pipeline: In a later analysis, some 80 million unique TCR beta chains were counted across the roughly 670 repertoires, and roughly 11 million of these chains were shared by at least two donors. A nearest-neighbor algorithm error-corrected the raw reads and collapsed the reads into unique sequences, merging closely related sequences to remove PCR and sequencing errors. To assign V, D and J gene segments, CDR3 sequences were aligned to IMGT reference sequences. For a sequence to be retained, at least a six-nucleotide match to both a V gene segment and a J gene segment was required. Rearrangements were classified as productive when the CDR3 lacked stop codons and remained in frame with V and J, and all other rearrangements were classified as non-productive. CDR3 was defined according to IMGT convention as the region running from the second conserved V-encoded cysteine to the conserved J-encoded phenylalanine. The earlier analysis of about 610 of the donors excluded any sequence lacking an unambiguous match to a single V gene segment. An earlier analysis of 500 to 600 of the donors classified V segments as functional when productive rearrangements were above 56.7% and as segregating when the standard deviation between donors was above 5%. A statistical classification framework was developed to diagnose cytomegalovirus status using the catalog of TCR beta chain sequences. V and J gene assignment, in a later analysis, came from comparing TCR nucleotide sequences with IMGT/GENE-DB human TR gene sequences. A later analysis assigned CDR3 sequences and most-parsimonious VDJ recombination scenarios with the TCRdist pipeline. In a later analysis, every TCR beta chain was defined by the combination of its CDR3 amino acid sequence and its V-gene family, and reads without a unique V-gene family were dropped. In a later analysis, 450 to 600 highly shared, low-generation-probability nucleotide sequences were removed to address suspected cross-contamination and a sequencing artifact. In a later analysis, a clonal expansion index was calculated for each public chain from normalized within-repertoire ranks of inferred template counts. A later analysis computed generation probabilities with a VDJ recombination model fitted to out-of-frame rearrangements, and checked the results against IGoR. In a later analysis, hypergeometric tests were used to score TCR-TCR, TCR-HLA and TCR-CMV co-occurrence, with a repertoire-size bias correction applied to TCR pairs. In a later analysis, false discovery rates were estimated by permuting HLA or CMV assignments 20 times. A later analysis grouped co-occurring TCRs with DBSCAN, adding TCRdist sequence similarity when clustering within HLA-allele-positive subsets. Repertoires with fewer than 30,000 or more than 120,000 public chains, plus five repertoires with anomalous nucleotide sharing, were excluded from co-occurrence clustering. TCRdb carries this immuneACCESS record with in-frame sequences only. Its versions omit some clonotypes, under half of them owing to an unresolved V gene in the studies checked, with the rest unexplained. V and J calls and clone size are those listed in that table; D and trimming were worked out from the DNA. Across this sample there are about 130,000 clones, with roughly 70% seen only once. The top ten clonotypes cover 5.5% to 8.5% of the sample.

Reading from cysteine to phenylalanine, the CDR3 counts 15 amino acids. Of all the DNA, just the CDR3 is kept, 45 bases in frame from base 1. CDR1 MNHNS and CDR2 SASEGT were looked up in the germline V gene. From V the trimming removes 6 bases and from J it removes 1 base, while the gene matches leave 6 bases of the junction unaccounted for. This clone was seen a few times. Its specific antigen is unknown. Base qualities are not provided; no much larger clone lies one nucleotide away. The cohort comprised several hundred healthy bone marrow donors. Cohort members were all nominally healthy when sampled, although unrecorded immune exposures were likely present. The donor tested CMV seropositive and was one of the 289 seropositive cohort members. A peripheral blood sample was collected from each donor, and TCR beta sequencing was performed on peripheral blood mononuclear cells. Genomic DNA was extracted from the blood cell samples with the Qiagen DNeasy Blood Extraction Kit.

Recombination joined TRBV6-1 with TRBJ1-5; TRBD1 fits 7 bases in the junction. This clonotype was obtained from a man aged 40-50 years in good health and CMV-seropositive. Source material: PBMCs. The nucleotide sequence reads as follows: TGTGCCAGCAGGGCGGGACAGAGCAGCAATCAGCCCCAGCATTTT. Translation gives CASRAGQSSNQPQHF.